This TCR beta chain was recorded in a study of blood T cell repertoires in COVID-19. Across the whole study: The study drew acute and convalescent COVID-19 samples from the United States, Italy and Spain. The cDNA or gDNA used as material had been derived from T cells, B-cell-depleted T cells, or PBMCs.

The authors' processing: Using reference gene primer amplification, nucleated cell counts were estimated. Generated by immunoSEQ multiplex PCR, the TCRdb table keeps only in-frame clones and is missing some. That table supplies the V and J calls and clone size; D and trimming were determined from the DNA. Of 150,000 to 170,000 clones listed, over 65% were seen once; the top ten hold around 1.5%. Trimming left V 4 bases short and J 6 bases short, with 6 bases between. CDR3 length equals 10 residues. Germline CDR1 and CDR2: DFQATT and SNEGSKA (reference sequence). There are many counts of this clone. The clonotype originates from an elderly man with acute or convalescent COVID-19. Specimen: peripheral blood. The chain joins TRBV20-1 to TRBJ1-2, with D hard to call. CDR3 sequence reads: CSAITNGYTF. As DNA, the CDR3 is TGCAGTGCTATTACAAATGGCTACACCTTC.